This TCR beta chain originates from a study of cytomegalovirus exposure and HLA in healthy donors. Whole-study results and caveats: Subsequent analysis found a tendency for first-cohort TCR clusters to co-occur within the 110 or so validation repertoires. Most TCR sequences proved rare, with some public TCRs found in many donors. Reports described diagnosis of cytomegalovirus status by the classifier as highly specific and sensitive.

Notes on this clone: Its target is unknown.

Repertoires were generated with immunoSEQ multiplex PCR, while TCRdb's copy carries only in-frame clones and drops some. Seen here are some 120,000 clones, roughly 90% observed once, and the top ten hold roughly 2%. The length of the CDR3 is 16 residues. Losses at the gene ends were 5 bases for V and 0 bases for J; bases not matched to a gene: 7. The germline V gene encodes CDR1 PRHDT and CDR2 FYEKMQ (reference sequence). The sequence derives from a woman aged 18-35 years in good health and CMV-seronegative. V and J are TRBV13 and TRBJ2-7; 10 nucleotides agree with TRBD2. The material sequenced was PBMCs. DNA for the CDR3: TGTGCCAGCAGCGGTCGACTAGCGGGCATCTCCTACGAGCAGTACTTC. Its protein is CASSGRLAGISYEQYF.